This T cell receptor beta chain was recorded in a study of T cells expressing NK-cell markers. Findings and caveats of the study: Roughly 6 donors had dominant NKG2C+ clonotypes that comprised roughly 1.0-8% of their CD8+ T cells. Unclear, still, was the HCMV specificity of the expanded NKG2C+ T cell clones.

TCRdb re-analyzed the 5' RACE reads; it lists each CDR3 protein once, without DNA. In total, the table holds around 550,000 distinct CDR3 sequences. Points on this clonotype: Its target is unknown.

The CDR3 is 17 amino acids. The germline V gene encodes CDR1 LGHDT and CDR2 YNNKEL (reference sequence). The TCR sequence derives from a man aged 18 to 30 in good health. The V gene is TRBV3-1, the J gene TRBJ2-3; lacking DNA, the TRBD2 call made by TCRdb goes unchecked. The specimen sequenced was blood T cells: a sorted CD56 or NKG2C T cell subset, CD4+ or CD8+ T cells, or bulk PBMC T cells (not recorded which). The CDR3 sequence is CASSTRTSGIPTDTQYF.